This T cell receptor (beta chain) was documented in a study of blood T cell repertoires in COVID-19 (dated by TCRdb to about 2020). Regarding the research as a whole: Samples covering the acute and convalescent phases of COVID-19 were provided by collaborators in the United States, Italy and Spain. The prospective study material was composed of cDNA or gDNA derived from T cells, B-cell-depleted T cells, or PBMCs. The repertoires were made available in a free public database intended to serve as a resource for research on the immune response to SARS-CoV-2. Where available, HLA class I and class II types were taken from metadata supplied by the sample provider and were not determined by assay-based typing. A de-identified subject ID, COVID-19 status, age in years and sex were almost always included in the sample metadata. The samples were drawn from the first 160 participants of the ongoing ImmuneRACE study and from 950 to 1,500 subjects provided by 6 global collaborators. Deeply sampled blood TCRbeta repertoires from subjects exposed to, actively infected with, or recovered from COVID-19 were included in the dataset. Study-level results and caveats: The amount of clinical and demographic metadata varied by source and participant and was provided uncurated.

Each collaborating institution followed its own protocols to collect whole blood in K2EDTA tubes. For TCRbeta analysis, collaborator samples were shipped as frozen whole blood, as isolated PBMCs, or as DNA extracted from either sample type. Regarding this clone: Its binding antigen is unknown. Per-nucleotide qualities are absent, and no much larger clonotype sits a single base away.

According to the germline V gene (reference sequence), CDR1 reads LGHDT and CDR2 reads YNNKEL. The junction shows trimming of 4 bases on V and 8 bases on J, and the gene matches do not reach 14 bases of it. Spanning cysteine to phenylalanine, the CDR3 consists of 16 amino acids. The retained sequence is limited to the CDR3, 48 bases, with the frame set at the first base. TCRbeta CDR3 regions were amplified from genomic DNA by means of the immunoSEQ Assay, a bias-controlled multiplex PCR. The authors' pipeline ran thus. The number of nucleated cells in each sample was estimated from the amplification of reference gene primers within the assay. To quantify the absolute abundance of each unique TCRbeta CDR3 rearrangement, sequence reads were collapsed and filtered. For each sample, productive Simpson clonality was calculated as the square root of Simpson's diversity index over productive rearrangements. In its TCRdb copy, this immuneACCESS table keeps in-frame sequences only and misses some clones. Where compared with another copy, unresolved V genes explain less than half of these, and the others have no known cause. V and J calls and clone size are copied from that table; D and trimming were computed from the DNA. Recorded for this sample are about 110,000 clones; about four fifths of them occurred a single time. The ten largest make up 11% to 15% of the sample.

The source is a woman in her sixties with acute or convalescent COVID-19. This chain joins TRBV3-1 (or the pseudogene TRBV3-2) to TRBJ2-4; 7 bases in the junction line up with TRBD2. Sample: peripheral blood. The DNA reads TGTGCCAGCAGCCTAAAGCGGGAAGTTTTGGCGGACATTCAGTACTTC. Translation gives CASSLKREVLADIQYF.